This entry lists 10 T cell receptor beta chains sequenced from one sample in a study of long-term antiretroviral therapy in people with HIV. The assay, immunoSEQ v3.0, was run at survey level. Clones were sequenced by immunoSEQ multiplex PCR, and TCRdb holds only the in-frame ones, with some missing. The table includes some 16,000 clones, approximately 85% detected once. The starting material was unsorted PBMCs, obtained 0.5 years after starting antiretroviral therapy. The origin of the receptors is a woman in her thirties or forties with HIV.

The genes are TRBV19 and TRBJ2-7; 10 nucleotides agree with TRBD1. The trim removed 5 bases at V and 5 bases at J, leaving 9 bases unmatched. This CDR3 has 15 amino acids. The V gene's germline CDR1 is LNHDA and CDR2 SQIVND (reference sequence). CDR3 coding DNA: TGTGCCAGTAGTGACAGGGGGCAGGCCATCCACGAGCAGTACTTC. Translated: CASSDRGQAIHEQYF.

V is TRBV2 and J is TRBJ2-6; perhaps TRBD1 as D (6 bases). V was pared by 4 bases and J by 0 bases, with 16 bases between. Germline CDR1 is SNHLY and CDR2 is FYNNEI. The CDR3 runs 18 residues. DNA for the CDR3: TGTGCCAGCAGTGTGCGAGGGACACCCGGCTCTGGGGCCAACGTCCTGACTTTC. Translated, it gives CASSVRGTPGSGANVLTF.

The chain carries TRBV19 and TRBJ1-5; D not resolved. V lost 8 bases and J 1 base, leaving 9 bases between the germline ends. The CDR3 covers 13 residues. CDR1 LNHDA and CDR2 SQIVND come from the germline V gene (reference sequence). CDR3 residues: CASRVGSNQPQHF. DNA for the CDR3: TGTGCCAGTCGAGTAGGGAGCAATCAGCCCCAGCATTTT.

The CDR3 DNA follows: TGTGCCAGCAGCCGGGACTTCGGTAGGGCCGGGGAGCTGTTTTTT. Protein: CASSRDFGRAGELFF. The rearrangement links TRBV7-9 to TRBJ2-2, with D possibly being TRBD2 (6 bases). Germline CDR1 and CDR2: SEHNR and FQNEAQ (reference sequence). V was shortened by 5 bases and J by 6 bases, with 16 bases between the two germline ends. This CDR3 spans 15 amino acids.

This chain uses TRBV29-1 with TRBJ1-4, with TRBD1 matching 11 bases. Germline V gives CDR1 SQVTM, CDR2 ANQGSEA. The CDR3 length is 14 residues. The trim removed 7 bases at V and 8 bases at J, leaving 9 bases unmatched. CDR3 loop: CSGWDRDRGEKLFF. CDR3 nucleotides: TGCAGCGGCTGGGACCGGGACAGGGGGGAAAAACTGTTTTTT.

The chain is built from TRBV6-1 and TRBJ1-2; 8 nucleotides agree with TRBD1. Per germline, CDR1 MNHNS and CDR2 SASEGT. The CDR3 has 16 amino acids. Trimming cost V 2 bases and J 5 bases; bases outside gene matches: 10. Here the CDR3 reads CASSERGSGGEYGYTF. DNA for the CDR3: TGTGCCAGCAGTGAAAGGGGATCAGGGGGCGAGTATGGCTACACCTTC.

The rearrangement joins TRBV11-2 to TRBJ2-2; TRBD2 aligns across 12 bases. Per germline, CDR1 SGHAT and CDR2 FQNNGV. This CDR3 has 15 residues. The trim removed 5 bases at V and 8 bases at J, leaving 6 bases unmatched. CDR3: CASSLAGGPSGELFF. CDR3 DNA sequence: TGTGCCAGCAGCCTAGCGGGAGGGCCATCTGGGGAGCTGTTTTTT.

This chain links TRBV19 with TRBJ2-1; the D is unclear. This CDR3 has 11 amino acids. Germline-derived CDR1 and CDR2 are LNHDA and SQIVND (reference sequence). Trimming removed 7 bases at V and 8 bases at J, with 9 bases between. The CDR3 region has the DNA TGTGCCAGTACCCGGGCCGATGAGCAGTTCTTC. This sequence encodes CASTRADEQFF.

The chain uses TRBV18 and TRBJ2-5; D is ambiguous. The germline V gene has CDR1 KGHSH and CDR2 LQKENI. V shed 4 bases and J shed 0 bases, with 6 bases lying between them. This CDR3 contains 13 residues. CDR3 in amino acids: CASSRYDQETQYF. The CDR3 DNA reads TGTGCCAGCTCACGCTACGACCAAGAGACCCAGTACTTC.

The chain links TRBV7-9 to TRBJ2-3, with D uncertain. Germline V lookup: CDR1 SEHNR, CDR2 FQNEAQ (reference sequence). Trimming left V 5 bases short and J 6 bases short, with 9 bases between. CDR3 length: 12 residues. The chain's CDR3 is CASSTGGDTQYF. CDR3 nucleotides: TGTGCCAGCAGCACGGGTGGGGATACGCAGTATTTT.